The T cell receptor beta chain under discussion was sequenced for a study of blood T cell repertoires in COVID-19. Study summary: Samples of COVID-19 (acute and convalescent) were obtained from the United States, Italy and Spain. The cDNA or gDNA used as material had been derived from T cells, B-cell-depleted T cells, or PBMCs.

This CDR3 spans 13 amino acids. J was trimmed by 6 bases and V by 4 bases; bases with no gene match: 6. CDR1 and CDR2 (germline): SGHAT, FQNNGV. Authors' analysis steps: Reference gene primer amplification gave nucleated cell count estimates. Clones were read by immunoSEQ multiplex PCR, and TCRdb kept only the in-frame ones, dropping some. That table gives V, J and clone size, and the DNA gave D and trimming. The data hold 35,000 to 45,000 clones, with approximately 80% observed a single time. The sequencing input was peripheral blood. The chain recombines TRBV11-2 with TRBJ2-7; 7 bases are a match to TRBD2. The TCR originated in a man in his sixties or seventies with acute or convalescent COVID-19. The CDR3 DNA reads as TGTGCCAGCAGCTGGGGCAGGGAGGGCGAGCAGTACTTC. As protein: CASSWGREGEQYF.